The next 8 T cell receptor beta chains were all read from a single sample in a study of blood T cell repertoires in COVID-19. Profiling relied on immunoSEQ multiplex PCR, and the TCRdb table lists in-frame clones only, not all of them. The table includes 110,000 or so clones, more than 75% detected once. The sample was peripheral blood. All receptors come from a man aged 40-55 years with acute or convalescent COVID-19.

The CDR3 DNA reads TGTGCCAGCAGCAAAGCGCTTTTCGGACAGGGGTACACTGAAGCTTTCTTT. It translates to CASSKALFGQGYTEAFF. The chain combines TRBV21-1 with TRBJ1-1; TRBD1, the table's D call, was not compared with the DNA. TRBV21-1 is shown as a pseudogene. The CDR3 contains 17 residues.

J is TRBJ1-5 and V is TRBV18; 9 bases are a match to TRBD1. CDR1 is KGHSH, CDR2 LQKENI, per germline. With 4 bases clipped from V and 4 bases from J, the junction kept 2 bases outside the gene matches. CDR3 size: 14 residues. DNA of the CDR3: TGTGCCAGCTCACAGGGGACAGGGAATCAGCCCCAGCATTTT. Translation gives CASSQGTGNQPQHF.

This chain joins TRBV5-1 and TRBJ2-3, with TRBD2 matching 13 bases. CDR1 and CDR2 from the germline V gene are SGHRS and YFSETQ. This CDR3 spans 20 amino acids. The J segment lost 0 bases and the V segment lost 5 bases, leaving 15 bases of the junction unmatched. CDR3 protein: CASSFWGTSGIHDSTDTQYF. As DNA, the CDR3 is TGCGCCAGCAGTTTTTGGGGGACTAGCGGGATCCATGATAGCACAGATACGCAGTATTTT.

The chain has TRBV5-4 and TRBJ2-3; TRBD2 matches 11 bases. In germline, CDR1 is SGHNT, CDR2 YYREEE (reference sequence). With V trimmed by 0 bases and J by 3 bases, 6 bases remained unmatched. This CDR3 comprises 17 residues. The CDR3 DNA follows: TGTGCCAGCAGCTTGGGTCTAGCGGGGGGTCTTACAGATACGCAGTATTTT. This encodes CASSLGLAGGLTDTQYF.

The rearrangement links TRBV20-1 to TRBJ1-1, with TRBD1 identical over 8 bases. The germline CDR1 and CDR2 sequences are DFQATT and SNEGSKA (reference sequence). The CDR3 loop spans 11 amino acids. J lost 10 bases, V lost 6 bases, and 7 bases had no gene match. Written as DNA, the CDR3 is TGCAGTGCAGTGCAGGGGGCAGGAGCTTTCTTT. Encoded protein: CSAVQGAGAFF.

The rearrangement uses TRBV21-1 and TRBJ1-1; TRBD1 is taken as the D call from the table, unchecked against the DNA. TRBV21-1 is a listed pseudogene. The CDR3 contains 17 residues. The chain's CDR3 is CASSKVPPGQGDTEAFF. The CDR3 DNA is TGTGCCAGCAGCAAAGTACCGCCGGGACAGGGTGACACTGAAGCTTTCTTT.

This sequence joins TRBV19 and TRBJ1-2, with 7 positions matching TRBD1. This CDR3 spans 15 amino acids. The V and J ends lost 5 bases and 2 bases, in that order; junction bases with no gene match: 8. Germline CDR1 and CDR2: LNHDA and SQIVND (reference sequence). The CDR3 is CASSAGTATNYGYTF. DNA for the CDR3: TGTGCCAGTAGTGCGGGGACAGCTACCAACTATGGCTACACCTTC.

The rearrangement links TRBV18 to TRBJ2-7; TRBD1 might be the D (6 bases). Between the trimmed V and J ends, which lost 3 bases and 7 bases, there was a span of 19 bases. This CDR3 has 15 amino acids. Germline V CDR1 and CDR2: KGHSH, LQKENI. For the CDR3, the DNA is TGTGCCAGCTCACCGACGGACAGCGCGGGTGGGGAGCAGTACTTC. It specifies CASSPTDSAGGEQYF.